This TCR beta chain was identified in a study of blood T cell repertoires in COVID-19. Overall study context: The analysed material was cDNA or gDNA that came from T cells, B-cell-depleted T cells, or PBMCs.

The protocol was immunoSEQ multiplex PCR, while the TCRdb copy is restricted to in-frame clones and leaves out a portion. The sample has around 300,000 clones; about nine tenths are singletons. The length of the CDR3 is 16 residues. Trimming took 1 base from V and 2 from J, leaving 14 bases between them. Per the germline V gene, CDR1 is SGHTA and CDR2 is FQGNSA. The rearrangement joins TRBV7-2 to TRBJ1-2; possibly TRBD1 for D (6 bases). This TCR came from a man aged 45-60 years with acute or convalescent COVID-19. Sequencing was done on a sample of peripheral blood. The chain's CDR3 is CASSLGAGQLNYGYTF. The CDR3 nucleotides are TGTGCCAGCAGCTTAGGGGCAGGACAGCTGAACTATGGCTACACCTTC.